This T cell receptor beta chain was identified in a study of T cells after yellow fever vaccination (dated by TCRdb to between 2017 and 2020). About the investigation overall: The SMART-Seq v4 Ultra Low Input RNA kit was used to prepare libraries from fractions with low cell numbers. To follow T-cell clones before and after both primary and booster YFV17D yellow fever vaccination, bulk TCR alpha and beta repertoires underwent longitudinal sequencing. Two healthy male donors, one aged 18 to 29 and one aged 30 to 40 years, were included in the cohort. Blood was drawn at multiple timepoints before and after primary and secondary immunization, with bulk PBMC replicates and cell subsets isolated. The paper as a whole reports these results and caveats: Compared with the primary T-cell response, the secondary T-cell response was weaker but faster, peaking on day 5 rather than day 15. After the booster, most of the clones that had expanded following primary vaccination were detected again (approximately 96% of CD4 and roughly nine tenths of CD8), which suggests that memory was broadly maintained. A small share of clonotypes was detected in both CD4 and CD8 compartments, with the overlap likely arising from convergent recombination. The study included only two donors, which limits how far the findings can be generalized. Computational filtering was required because FACS-sorted repertoires could contain abundant contaminating clonotypes from the bulk population.

Trimming removed 0 bases from V and 9 bases from J; the gene matches leave 8 bases unexplained. The CDR3 measures 15 amino acids from cysteine to phenylalanine. Here the CDR3 DNA is all that survives: 45 bases in frame from base 1. Looking up the germline V gene yields CDR1 LGHNA and CDR2 YNFKEQ. The sample holds a few counts of this clonotype. Its antigen is unknown. There are no base qualities to consult, and no much larger clone falls within one base. The sample's treatment or condition, from its label and the paper: live attenuated yellow fever vaccine strain. PBMCs were isolated from peripheral blood using a standard Ficoll-Paque protocol. Dynabeads CD4 and CD8 positive selection kits were used to isolate CD4 and CD8 T-cell fractions. TriZol was used to extract RNA from bulk PBMCs, from CD4 and CD8 fractions, and from dextramer-positive and dextramer-negative fractions. Data came from an Illumina NovaSeq 6000. TCR cDNA was made using 5'RACE template switching, a step that added a universal primer site and unique molecular identifiers. Priming for cDNA synthesis came from both the TCR alpha and TCR beta constant segments. Library amplification involved two PCR steps, and the second step added sample barcodes and sequencing adapters. Sequencing of libraries was done on Illumina HiSeq 2500 (2x100 bp) or NovaSeq (2x150 bp). On the study's bioinformatics: Reads were demultiplexed and collapsed into UMI consensus sequences with MIGEC, and V(D)J alignment was performed with MiXCR. Vaccine-responding clonotypes were identified with edgeR using replicate PBMC samples, with FDR below 0.01 and a log2 fold change above 5 up to day 15 being required. Each bulk clonotype was labeled CD4 or CD8 based on which sequenced repertoire, CD4 or CD8, contained the clonotype at higher abundance. Through fastp at Q25 and MiXCR, TCRdb rebuilt clones from the public reads, retaining in-frame beta chains. Rows merge per CDR3 protein into single entries with the most common DNA and genes. These V and J calls are TCRdb output, not the study's own analysis. In all, the sample holds about 300,000 distinct CDR3 sequences, and roughly 8.7% of those were seen once. The top ten clones comprise around 3.4% of the sample.

The source was CD4+ T cells sorted from PBMCs, collected 5 days after the yellow fever booster vaccination. The TCR sequence derives from a man younger than 35 who received the YFV17D yellow fever vaccine. The rearrangement joined TRBV4-2 to TRBJ2-4, and 7 junction bases match TRBD1. The bases are TGTGCCAGCAGCCAAGAGGGAAAGGGGGACAGCATTCAGTACTTC. Its translation is CASSQEGKGDSIQYF.